Listed below are T cell receptor beta chains from one sample, sequenced in a study of early stage breast cancer tumors. Sequenced by immunoSEQ multiplex PCR; TCRdb stores in-frame clones only, minus some. The table lists tens of thousands of clones, more than 65% of them singletons. The sample was breast tumor tissue. All receptors derive from a person in their twenties or thirties with breast cancer. Each CDR3 is given with its conserved first and last residue. The D gene is left open where the match is weak. Some rows have no size entry. The others give once, few or many, or a class for an expanded clone.

TRBV27	NA	NA	TRBJ2-6	CASSLRGVSGANVLTF	TGTGCCAGCAGTTTAAGGGGAGTCTCTGGGGCCAACGTCCTGACTTTC
TRBV19	TRBD2	NA	TRBJ2-5	CASSISGSGETQYF	TGTGCCAGTAGTATTAGCGGGAGCGGAGAGACCCAGTACTTC
TRBV19	TRBD1	NA	TRBJ1-1	CASSLGTGDSMNTEAFF	TGTGCCAGTAGTCTAGGGACAGGGGATTCCATGAACACTGAAGCTTTCTTT
TRBV5-5	NA	NA	TRBJ1-5	CASSYSRGVNQPQHF	TGTGCCAGCAGCTACTCCCGGGGGGTCAATCAGCCCCAGCATTTT
TRBV9	NA	NA	TRBJ2-5	CASSVEVGGETQYF	TGTGCCAGCAGCGTAGAGGTTGGGGGAGAGACCCAGTACTTC
TRBV27	NA	NA	TRBJ2-1	CASRLTGPLYNEQFF	TGTGCCAGCAGGCTGACAGGCCCCCTCTACAATGAGCAGTTCTTC
TRBV6-5	NA	NA	TRBJ2-7	CASSYGGPGYEQYF	TGTGCCAGCAGTTACGGGGGGCCGGGGTACGAGCAGTACTTC
TRBV19	NA	NA	TRBJ2-5	CASSNQRASQETQYF	TGTGCCAGTAGTAATCAGCGAGCTTCACAAGAGACCCAGTACTTC
TRBV7-6	NA	NA	TRBJ2-5	CASSEQETQYF	TGTGCCAGCAGCGAACAAGAGACCCAGTACTTC
TRBV6-4	TRBD2	NA	TRBJ2-7	CASSAGLAGGGEQYF	TGTGCCAGCAGTGCTGGACTAGCGGGAGGAGGGGAGCAGTACTTC
TRBV11-3	TRBD2	NA	TRBJ2-3	CASSFSSGARTDTQYF	TGTGCCAGCAGCTTCAGCAGCGGGGCCCGCACAGATACGCAGTATTTT
TRBV6-5	NA	NA	TRBJ1-4	CASRPTSLTGEKLFF	TGTGCCAGCAGGCCCACGAGTCTGACTGGGGAAAAACTGTTTTTT
TRBV7-3	TRBD2	NA	TRBJ2-3	CASSLTSGSVPTQYF	TGTGCCAGCAGCCTTACTAGCGGGAGTGTCCCTACGCAGTATTTT
TRBV7-9	NA	NA	TRBJ2-1	CASSSRGSSYNEQFF	TGTGCCAGCAGCTCCCGGGGGTCTTCCTACAATGAGCAGTTCTTC
TRBV5-4	TRBD1	NA	TRBJ2-2	CASSQTTGFTGELFF	TGTGCCAGCAGCCAGACGACAGGGTTCACCGGGGAGCTGTTTTTT
TRBV30	NA	few	TRBJ1-1	CAWKENTEAFF	TGTGCCTGGAAGGAGAACACTGAAGCTTTCTTT
TRBV5-1	TRBD2	NA	TRBJ2-1	CASSFQTSGIYNEQFF	TGCGCCAGCAGCTTTCAGACTAGCGGGATCTACAATGAGCAGTTCTTC
TRBV5-1	TRBD1	NA	TRBJ1-1	CASSLGDRVPVTEAFF	TGCGCCAGCAGCTTGGGGGACAGAGTTCCTGTCACTGAAGCTTTCTTT
TRBV7-9	TRBD1	NA	TRBJ1-2	CASSFNRDSYGYTF	TGTGCCAGCAGCTTCAATCGGGACAGCTATGGCTACACCTTC
TRBV6-5	NA	NA	TRBJ2-7	CASSRTSYEQYF	TGTGCCAGCAGTCGGACGAGCTACGAGCAGTACTTC
TRBV11-2	NA	NA	TRBJ1-2	CASSPGHLHTF	TGTGCCAGCAGCCCCGGACATCTCCACACCTTC
TRBV18	NA	NA	TRBJ1-1	CASSPGQLSEAFF	TGTGCCAGCTCTCCGGGACAATTATCTGAAGCTTTCTTT
TRBV4-1	NA	NA	TRBJ1-2	CASSQEGRNYGYTF	TGCGCCAGCAGCCAAGAAGGGAGGAACTATGGCTACACCTTC
TRBV2	NA	NA	TRBJ2-7	CASSVTSYEQYF	TGTGCCAGCAGTGTTACCTCCTACGAGCAGTACTTC
TRBV15	NA	NA	TRBJ1-4	CATSPDSEKLFF	TGTGCCACCAGCCCCGACAGTGAAAAACTGTTTTTT
TRBV19	NA	few	TRBJ2-5	CASSGRSGQTQYF	TGTGCCAGTAGTGGCCGTAGCGGACAGACCCAGTACTTC
TRBV18	NA	NA	TRBJ1-3	CASSSQGARQNTIYF	TGTGCCAGCTCCTCTCAAGGGGCACGCCAAAACACCATATATTTT
TRBV10-3	TRBD1	NA	TRBJ2-5	CATAFRDSIQETQYF	TGTGCCACCGCCTTCCGGGACAGTATACAAGAGACCCAGTACTTC
TRBV7-9	NA	NA	TRBJ2-3	CASSQTVETDTQYF	TGTGCCAGCAGTCAGACGGTAGAGACAGATACGCAGTATTTT
TRBV7-9	NA	NA	TRBJ1-2	CATSDGQRHGYTF	TGTGCCACCTCCGACGGCCAGAGGCATGGCTACACCTTC
TRBV5-1	NA	NA	TRBJ2-5	CASSLVLDEWETQYF	TGCGCCAGCAGCTTGGTTTTGGACGAATGGGAGACCCAGTACTTC
TRBV4-3	TRBD1	NA	TRBJ2-1	CASSQDIGTGHNEQFF	TGCGCCAGCAGCCAAGATATAGGGACAGGGCACAATGAGCAGTTCTTC
TRBV4-3	NA	NA	TRBJ2-3	CASSQDSVGRTASTDTQYF	TGCGCCAGCAGCCAAGATTCAGTCGGACGGACCGCTAGCACAGATACGCAGTATTTT
TRBV4-1	TRBD2	NA	TRBJ2-1	CASSQDRGTSGYSYNEQFF	TGCGCCAGCAGCCAAGATCGGGGGACTAGCGGTTATTCCTACAATGAGCAGTTCTTC
TRBV6-1	NA	NA	TRBJ1-1	CASSEAPEAFF	TGTGCCAGCAGTGAAGCCCCAGAAGCTTTCTTT
TRBV27	NA	NA	TRBJ1-4	CASSPDISTYATNEKLFF	TGTGCCAGCAGTCCTGACATTAGCACATATGCAACTAATGAAAAACTGTTTTTT